The rows below give T cell receptor beta chains drawn from one sample of a study of cytotoxic CD8 clonotypes in ibrutinib-treated CLL. Assay: immunoSEQ multiplex PCR; the TCRdb copy retains only in-frame clones and omits some. Of roughly 180,000 clones detected, under 90% appear once; the ten largest clones hold about 4.9%. The sample here was PBMCs, taken after 24 months of ibrutinib treatment. The origin of the receptors is a human donor with chronic lymphocytic leukemia. Both conserved end residues are part of each CDR3. A D gene is named only where the DNA matches it firmly. Some rows mark clone size as missing; the rest say once, few, many or name a class of expanded clone.

TRBJ1-1,-,-,TRBV7-9,TGTGCCAGCAGCTTAGGGCAGGGGCGCACTGAAGCTTTCTTT,CASSLGQGRTEAFF
TRBJ2-7,-,-,TRBV6-1,TGTGCCAGCAGTCCCTCCCCCAGGGGCGAGCAGTACTTC,CASSPSPRGEQYF
TRBJ1-1,-,-,TRBV6-4,TGTGCCAGCAGTGACTCACCGGGACCCTCGCCGAGCACTGAAGCTTTCTTT,CASSDSPGPSPSTEAFF
TRBJ1-2,TRBD1,-,TRBV7-2,TGTGCCAGCAGCAGATCAGGGGGTCGGGACTATGGCTACACCTTC,CASSRSGGRDYGYTF
TRBJ2-1,-,-,TRBV5-1,TGCGCCAGCAGCTTGTCCCTTACCGGTGGTGGAGGGCAGTTCTTC,CASSLSLTGGGGQFF
TRBJ1-1,-,few,TRBV7-9,TGTGCCAGCAGCCCTCGTGGGGCGGGATACACTGAAGCTTTCTTT,CASSPRGAGYTEAFF
TRBJ1-4,-,-,TRBV2,TGTGCCAGCAGTAGACCCCCCGGGGAAAAACTGTTTTTT,CASSRPPGEKLFF
TRBJ2-2,TRBD2,-,TRBV5-4,TGCGCCAGCAGCCAAATGACTAGCTTGGGGCCCGGGGAGCTGTTTTTT,CASSQMTSLGPGELFF
TRBJ2-7,-,-,TRBV19,TGTGCCAGTAGTATAGTTGGTGGAGCTATTAAGCCCTACGAGCAGTACTTC,CASSIVGGAIKPYEQYF
TRBJ1-6,-,-,TRBV6-1,TGTGCCAGCAGTGGGGGGCAGGGCGTATATAATTCACCCCTCCACTTT,CASSGGQGVYNSPLHF
TRBJ1-5,-,-,TRBV5-6,TGTGCCAGCAGCTTGTTGGCCGGACAGTCCAAGTCTGCCCAGCATTTT,CASSLLAGQSKSAQHF
TRBJ1-3,-,once,TRBV4-2,TGTGCCAGCAGCCAAGGGCAGAGGTCCTCTGGAAACACCATATATTTT,CASSQGQRSSGNTIYF
TRBJ1-5,-,-,TRBV2,TGTGCCAGCAGTGAAGCAGCCACCCGCAATCAGCCCCAGCATTTT,CASSEAATRNQPQHF
TRBJ1-2,TRBD1,-,TRBV15,TGTGCCACCAGCAGAGACCAGGGGGGTGGCGATGGCTACACCTTC,CATSRDQGGGDGYTF
TRBJ1-2,-,-,TRBV29-1,TGCAGCGTTGACCAGGAGCCCTATGGCTACACCTTC,CSVDQEPYGYTF
TRBJ2-1,-,-,TRBV6-1,TGTGCCACACTGGAACTACACTACAATGAGCAGTTCTTC,CATLELHYNEQFF
TRBJ1-3,TRBD1,-,TRBV7-2,TGTGCCAGCAGCTCGTGGGACAGGGGAAAAGGAAACACCATATATTTT,CASSSWDRGKGNTIYF
TRBJ1-1,TRBD1,-,TRBV2,TGTGCCAGCAAGCCGGGACAGGGGAACACTGAAGCTTTCTTT,CASKPGQGNTEAFF
TRBJ2-1,-,-,TRBV9,TGTGCCAGCAGCTTCCATAATGAGCAGTTCTTC,CASSFHNEQFF
TRBJ1-4,-,-,TRBV5-1,TGCGCCAGCAGCTCGACCGGGGGGACTAATGAAAAACTGTTTTTT,CASSSTGGTNEKLFF
TRBJ1-2,TRBD1,once,TRBV11-2,TGTGCCAGCAGCCCTGGACAGGGGATAGTCTATGGCTACACCTTC,CASSPGQGIVYGYTF
TRBJ2-7,-,-,TRBV5-1,TGCGCCAGCAGCTTGTCCGGGGGCCCTATCGAGCAGTACTTC,CASSLSGGPIEQYF
TRBJ2-7,-,few,TRBV2,TGTGCCAGCAGTGATTCCGGGCTGTTACAGGAGCAGTACTTC,CASSDSGLLQEQYF
TRBJ1-1,-,-,TRBV7-2,TGTGCCAGCAGCAGAGGAGGACCTCTCGTGGGGACTGAAGCTTTCTTT,CASSRGGPLVGTEAFF
TRBJ1-1,-,once,TRBV29-1,TGCAGCGTTGCCCTTCGTGGGGGGAACACTGAAGCTTTCTTT,CSVALRGGNTEAFF
TRBJ1-4,TRBD1,-,TRBV5-1,TGCGCCAGCAGCTTGGTGACAGGGGTGAATGAAAAACTGTTTTTT,CASSLVTGVNEKLFF
TRBJ2-4,-,-,TRBV28,TGTGCCAGCAGCCCTGGAGAGGTAGGGGGCAAAAACATTCAGTACTTC,CASSPGEVGGKNIQYF
TRBJ1-2,-,-,TRBV28,TGTGCCAGCAGTTCATCCGGGACCGCTAACTATGGCTACACCTTC,CASSSSGTANYGYTF
TRBJ2-5,TRBD2,-,TRBV4-1,TGCGCCAGCAGCCAAGATCGACTAGCGGGAGGGGAGGAGACCCAGTACTTC,CASSQDRLAGGEETQYF
TRBJ1-3,-,once,TRBV19,TGTGCCAGTAGTATACAGGGGCCTTCTGGAAACACCATATATTTT,CASSIQGPSGNTIYF
TRBJ1-1,-,-,TRBV5-1,TGCGCCAGCAGCTTCCAGATATCGAACACTGAAGCTTTCTTT,CASSFQISNTEAFF
TRBJ1-2,TRBD1,-,TRBV6-5,TGTGCCAGCAGTTACAGACGGACAGGGGGCTTCTATGGCTACACCTTC,CASSYRRTGGFYGYTF
TRBJ2-1,-,-,TRBV7-9,TGTGCCAGCAGCTTAGCAGTGGGGGAAGACAATGAGCAGTTCTTC,CASSLAVGEDNEQFF
TRBJ2-1,-,-,TRBV25-1,TGTGCCAGCGGGGGCCATGAGCAGTTCTTC,CASGGHEQFF
TRBJ1-2,-,few,TRBV6-6,TGTGCCAGCAGTCGCCGGGGGGATGGCTACACCTTC,CASSRRGDGYTF
TRBJ1-1,-,-,TRBV30,TGTGCCTGGAGCGTAGGACTGTTGAACACTGAAGCTTTCTTT,CAWSVGLLNTEAFF
TRBJ1-1,TRBD1,-,TRBV7-8,TGTGCCAGCAGCTCGGGACAGGTCAACACTGAAGCTTTCTTT,CASSSGQVNTEAFF
TRBJ1-4,TRBD1,-,TRBV30,TGTGCCTGGAGTGTAGACAGGGTGAATGAAAAACTGTTTTTT,CAWSVDRVNEKLFF
TRBJ2-5,TRBD1,-,TRBV2,TGTGCCAGCGCGGTGACAGGGGTGAAAGAGACCCAGTACTTC,CASAVTGVKETQYF
TRBJ1-5,TRBD1,-,TRBV7-6,TGTGCCAGCAGCCCGGACAGGGGCAATCAGCCCCAGCATTTT,CASSPDRGNQPQHF
TRBJ1-3,-,-,TRBV27,TGTGCCAGCAGTTTGACAGGAGTCTCTGGAAACACCATATATTTT,CASSLTGVSGNTIYF
TRBJ1-6,-,-,TRBV7-3,TGTGCCAGCAGCTTAGCTGCGTACGGGAATATCTATAATTCACCCCTCCACTTT,CASSLAAYGNIYNSPLHF